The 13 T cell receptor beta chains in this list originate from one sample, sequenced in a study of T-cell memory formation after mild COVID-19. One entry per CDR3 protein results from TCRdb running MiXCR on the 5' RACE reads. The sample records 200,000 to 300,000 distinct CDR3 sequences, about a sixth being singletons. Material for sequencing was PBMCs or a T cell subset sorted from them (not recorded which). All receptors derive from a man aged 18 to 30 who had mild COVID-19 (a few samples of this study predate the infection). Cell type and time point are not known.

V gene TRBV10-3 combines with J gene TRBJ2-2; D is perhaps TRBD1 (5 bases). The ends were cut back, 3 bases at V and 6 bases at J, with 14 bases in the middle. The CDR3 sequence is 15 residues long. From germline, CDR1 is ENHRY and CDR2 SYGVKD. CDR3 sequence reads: CAISDSRVRAGELFF. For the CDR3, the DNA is TGTGCCATCAGTGATAGCAGGGTACGGGCCGGGGAGCTGTTTTTT.

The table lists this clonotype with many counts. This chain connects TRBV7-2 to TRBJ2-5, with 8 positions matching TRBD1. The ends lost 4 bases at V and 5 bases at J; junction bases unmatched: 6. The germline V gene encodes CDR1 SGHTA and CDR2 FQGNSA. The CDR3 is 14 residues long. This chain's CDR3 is CASSSLDRAETQYF. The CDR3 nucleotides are TGTGCCAGCAGCTCCCTGGACAGGGCCGAGACCCAGTACTTC.

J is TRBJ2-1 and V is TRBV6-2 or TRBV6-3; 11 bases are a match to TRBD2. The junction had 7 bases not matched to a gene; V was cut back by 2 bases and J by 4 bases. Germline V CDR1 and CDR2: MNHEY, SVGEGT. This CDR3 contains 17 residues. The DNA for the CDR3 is TGTGCCAGCAGTTACAGCCCTAGCGGGGGGATATACAATGAGCAGTTCTTC. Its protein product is CASSYSPSGGIYNEQFF.

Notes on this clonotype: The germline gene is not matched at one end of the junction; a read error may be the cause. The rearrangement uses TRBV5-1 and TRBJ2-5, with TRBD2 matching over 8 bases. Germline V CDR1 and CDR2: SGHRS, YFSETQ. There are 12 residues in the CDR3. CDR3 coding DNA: TGCGCCAGCAGCTTGGATGGTCGGGGGGGGAACTTC. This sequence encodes CASSLDGRGGNF.

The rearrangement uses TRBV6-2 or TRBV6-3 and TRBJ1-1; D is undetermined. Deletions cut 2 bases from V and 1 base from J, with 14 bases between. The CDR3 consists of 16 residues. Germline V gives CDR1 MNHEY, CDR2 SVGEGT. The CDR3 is CASSYPPGASNTEAFF. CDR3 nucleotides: TGTGCCAGCAGTTACCCCCCGGGAGCTTCGAACACTGAAGCTTTCTTT.

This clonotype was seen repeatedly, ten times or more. For the CDR3, the DNA is TGTGCCAGCACCCCGTTTAAAGGAACGTACAATGAGCAGTTCTTC. This gives the protein CASTPFKGTYNEQFF. The chain carries TRBV2 and TRBJ2-1; no clear D. V was trimmed by 7 bases and J by 4 bases, leaving 17 bases between them. CDR1 and CDR2 (germline): SNHLY, FYNNEI. The length of the CDR3 is 15 residues.

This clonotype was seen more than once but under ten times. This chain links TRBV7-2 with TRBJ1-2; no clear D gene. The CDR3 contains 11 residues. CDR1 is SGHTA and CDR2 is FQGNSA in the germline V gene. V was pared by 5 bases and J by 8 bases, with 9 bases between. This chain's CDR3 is CASSNSGGYTF. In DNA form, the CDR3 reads TGTGCCAGCAGCAACAGTGGAGGCTACACCTTC.

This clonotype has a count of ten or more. In nucleotides, the CDR3 is TGTGCCAGCCTCCTGGAAGGGTTCGGCTACACCTTC. This translates into CASLLEGFGYTF. V usage is TRBV25-1 and J usage is TRBJ1-2; D call uncertain. The V gene's germline CDR1 is MGHDK and CDR2 SYGVNS. V lost 8 bases to trimming and J lost 8 bases, with 15 bases between them. The CDR3 covers 12 residues.

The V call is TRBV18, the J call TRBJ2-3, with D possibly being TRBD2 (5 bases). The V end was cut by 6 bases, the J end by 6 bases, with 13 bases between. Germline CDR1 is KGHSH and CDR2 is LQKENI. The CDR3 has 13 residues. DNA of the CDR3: TGTGCCAGCTCGCCGAGGGCTCGGGATACGCAGTATTTT. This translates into CASSPRARDTQYF. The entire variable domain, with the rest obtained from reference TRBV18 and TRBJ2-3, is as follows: NAGVMQNPRHLVRRRGQEARLRCSPMKGHSHVYWYRQLPEEGLKFMVYLQKENIIDESGMPKERFSAEFPKEGPSILRIQQVVRGDSAAYFCASSPRARDTQYFGPGTRLTVL.

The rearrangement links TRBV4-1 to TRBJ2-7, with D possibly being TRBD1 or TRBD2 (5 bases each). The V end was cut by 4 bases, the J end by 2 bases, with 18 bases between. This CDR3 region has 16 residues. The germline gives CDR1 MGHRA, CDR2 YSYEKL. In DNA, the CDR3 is TGCGCCAGCAGCCTACGAGCGGCTTCAGGGCCCTACGAGCAGTACTTC. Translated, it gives CASSLRAASGPYEQYF.

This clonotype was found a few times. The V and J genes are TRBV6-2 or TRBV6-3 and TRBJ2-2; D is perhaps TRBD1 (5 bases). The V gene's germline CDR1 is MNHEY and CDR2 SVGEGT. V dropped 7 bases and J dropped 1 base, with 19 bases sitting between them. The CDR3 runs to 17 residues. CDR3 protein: CASNFDPGFRNTGELFF. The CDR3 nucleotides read TGTGCCAGCAATTTCGACCCAGGGTTTCGGAACACCGGGGAGCTGTTTTTT.

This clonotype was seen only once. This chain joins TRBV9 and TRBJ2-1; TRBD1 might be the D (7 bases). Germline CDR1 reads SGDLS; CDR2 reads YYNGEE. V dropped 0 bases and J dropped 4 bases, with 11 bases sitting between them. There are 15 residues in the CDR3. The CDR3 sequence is CASSVGPGGYNEQFF. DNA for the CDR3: TGTGCCAGCAGCGTAGGCCCAGGGGGGTACAATGAGCAGTTCTTC.

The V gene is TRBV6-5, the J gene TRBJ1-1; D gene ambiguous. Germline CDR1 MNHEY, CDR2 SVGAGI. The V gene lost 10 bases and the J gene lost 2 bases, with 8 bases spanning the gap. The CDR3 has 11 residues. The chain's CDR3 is CANPTNTEAFF. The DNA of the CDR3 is TGTGCCAACCCTACCAACACTGAAGCTTTCTTT.